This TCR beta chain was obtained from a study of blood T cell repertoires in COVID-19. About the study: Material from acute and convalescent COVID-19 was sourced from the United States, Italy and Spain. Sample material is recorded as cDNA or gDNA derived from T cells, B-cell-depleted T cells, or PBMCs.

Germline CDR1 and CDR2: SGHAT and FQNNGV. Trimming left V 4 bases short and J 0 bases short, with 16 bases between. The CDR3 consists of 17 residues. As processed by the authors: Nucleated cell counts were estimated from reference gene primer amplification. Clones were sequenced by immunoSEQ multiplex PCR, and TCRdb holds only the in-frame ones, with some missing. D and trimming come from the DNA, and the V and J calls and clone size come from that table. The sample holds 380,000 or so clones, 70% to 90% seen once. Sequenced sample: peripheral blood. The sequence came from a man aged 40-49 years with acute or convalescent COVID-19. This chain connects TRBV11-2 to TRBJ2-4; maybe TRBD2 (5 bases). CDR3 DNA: TGTGCCAGCAGCTCGGGAACCTTCCTCCTAGCCAAAAACATTCAGTACTTC. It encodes CASSSGTFLLAKNIQYF.